The present entry profiles one TCR beta chain with its context. With 2 bases removed from V and 3 bases from J, the gap between germline ends came to 8 bases. The germline V gene has CDR1 SGHNT and CDR2 YENEEA. The CDR3 has 13 amino acids. This sample is drawn from a study of technical replicates of blood from several donors. The assay was immunoSEQ multiplex PCR, and TCRdb's table has in-frame clones only and misses some. The sample carries 85,000 or so clones, 85% to 95% recorded once. Material: T cells isolated from PBMCs. The TCR originated in a human donor in good health. The chain joins TRBV11-3 to TRBJ2-7; D remains ambiguous. CDR3 amino acids: CASSLPSFYEQYF. The CDR3 nucleotides are TGTGCCAGCAGCTTACCTTCCTTCTACGAGCAGTACTTC.